One sample yielded the 29 T cell receptor beta chains listed below, sequenced in a study of regulatory T cells in long-lasting Graves disease. Combining iRepertoire HTBI primers with Arm-PCR of CDR3 regions, the authors built TCR beta libraries. TCRdb called the multiplex PCR reads again in MiXCR, with one record for every CDR3 protein. Of 520,000 or so distinct CDR3 sequences listed, approximately 12% are singletons. Described time point: newly diagnosed GD, antithyroid drugs for less than 3 months. Researchers made the TCR library from RNA that was extracted from PBMCs. The sample was also linked to a second study, of T cells in Graves' hyperthyroidism and ophthalmopathy.

The sample here was peripheral blood mononuclear cells (PBMCs), taken at new diagnosis, from a patient treated with antithyroid drugs. The receptors come from a woman younger than 45 with Graves disease.

This clonotype was recorded at least ten times. The chain joins TRBV11-1 to TRBJ2-7; D unclear. Trimming pared 5 bases from V and 4 bases from J, leaving 18 bases between. The germline V gene has CDR1 SGHAT and CDR2 FQDESV (reference sequence). The CDR3 is made up of 15 amino acids. In nucleotides, the CDR3 is TGTGCCAGCAGCCTCCGAACCGCCCCGGCTTACGAGCAGTACTTC. Amino acids: CASSLRTAPAYEQYF.

The table lists this clonotype with a few counts. The V gene is TRBV5-1, the J gene TRBJ2-5; 10 bases align to TRBD1. In germline, CDR1 is SGHRS, CDR2 YFSETQ. The V segment lost 0 bases and the J segment 7 bases; nucleotides outside the gene matches: 6. CDR3 length: 15 residues. The CDR3 protein is CASSLVGTGDVTQYF. CDR3 sequence (DNA): TGCGCCAGCAGCTTGGTGGGGACAGGGGATGTGACCCAGTACTTC. Filled out from reference TRBV5-1 and TRBJ2-5, the complete variable domain reads KAGVTQTPRYLIKTRGQQVTLSCSPISGHRSVSWYQQTPGQGLQFLFEYFSETQRNKGNFPGRFSGRQFSNSRSEMNVSTLELGDSALYLCASSLVGTGDVTQYFGPGTRLLVL.

In this sample, this clonotype turned up a few times. The chain employs TRBV6-2 or TRBV6-3 and TRBJ1-6; 7 bases are a match to TRBD1. Germline trimming cut 0 bases from V and 10 bases from J; bases unmatched to any gene: 12. The germline CDR1 and CDR2 sequences are MNHEY and SVGEGT. The CDR3 extends over 17 amino acids. CDR3 protein: CASSYSASTGADSPLHF. The CDR3 DNA follows: TGTGCCAGCAGTTACTCAGCGAGTACAGGGGCGGACTCACCCCTCCACTTT.

This clonotype occurred many times. The chain carries TRBV6-2 or TRBV6-3 and TRBJ1-4, with D possibly TRBD1 on 5 matching bases. The CDR3 is made up of 16 amino acids. V lost 7 bases and J lost 8, with 23 bases in between. The germline CDR1 and CDR2 sequences are MNHEY and SVGEGT. DNA of the CDR3: TGTGCCAGCACTAATTGGAATACAGGACCAACAGAAAAACTGTTTTTT. Translated: CASTNWNTGPTEKLFF.

This clonotype was recorded at least ten times. V gene TRBV20-1 combines with J gene TRBJ2-1; D possibly corresponds to TRBD2 (6 bases). Germline CDR1 reads DFQATT; CDR2 reads SNEGSKA (reference sequence). CDR3 length: 15 amino acids. Trimming shortened V by 5 bases and J by 3 bases, and 17 bases separated the two germline ends. CDR3 coding DNA: TGCAGTGCTGAGGAGGGCCAAGAGTTCTACAATGAGCAGTTCTTC. Translating gives CSAEEGQEFYNEQFF.

This clonotype came up many times. The chain carries TRBV2 and TRBJ1-2, with unresolved D. CDR3 length equals 13 residues. In germline, CDR1 is SNHLY, CDR2 FYNNEI. V lost 6 bases and J 8 bases, leaving 16 bases between the germline ends. The CDR3 nucleotides are TGTGCCAGCAGCCTCGACCCCGTTAGGGGCTACACCTTC. It yields the protein CASSLDPVRGYTF.

This clonotype was seen more than once but under ten times. The chain combines TRBV10-3 with TRBJ2-5; D is ambiguous. CDR1 is ENHRY and CDR2 is SYGVKD in the germline V gene. The ends were cut back, 5 bases at V and 5 bases at J, with 6 bases in the middle. CDR3 size: 11 residues. CDR3 bases: TGTGCCATCAGTCTCGGGGAGACCCAGTACTTC. It translates to CAISLGETQYF.

Here the CDR3 reads CASSEYPRPSSYNEQFF. CDR3 coding DNA: TGTGCCAGCAGTGAATACCCCAGACCGAGCTCCTACAATGAGCAGTTCTTC. This rearrangement joins TRBV2 to TRBJ2-1; no clear D. Germline-derived CDR1 and CDR2 are SNHLY and FYNNEI. This CDR3 contains 17 residues. V was trimmed by 2 bases and J by 0 bases, leaving 14 bases between them.

This clonotype was seen ten or more times. Sequence at one end of the junction differs from germline and may be a read error. The chain combines TRBV30 with TRBJ2-1, with D tentatively TRBD1 (6 bases). The CDR3 spans 14 residues. The germline gives CDR1 GTSNPN, CDR2 SVGIG (reference sequence). This CDR3 reads CAWKLFRQAKEQFF. CDR3 sequence (DNA): TGTGCGTGGAAACTTTTCCGACAGGCCAAGGAGCAGTTCTTC. Using reference TRBV30 and TRBJ2-1 for the parts outside the CDR3, the full variable domain is SQTIHQWPATLVQPVGSPLSLECTVEGTSNPNLYWYRQAAGRGLQLLFYSVGIGQISSEVPQNLSASRPQDRQFILSSKKLLLSDSGFYLCAWKLFRQAKEQFFGPGTRLTVL.

At least ten counts were recorded for this clonotype. J is TRBJ1-1 and V is TRBV11-3; D perhaps matches TRBD1 (5 bases). In germline, CDR1 is SGHNT, CDR2 YENEEA. The germline V and J ends were trimmed by 5 bases and 0 bases, with 22 bases remaining between them. The CDR3 totals 18 residues. The CDR3 loop is CASSPLDVMTELNTEAFF. Here the CDR3 DNA reads TGTGCCAGCAGCCCGTTGGACGTAATGACAGAATTGAACACTGAAGCTTTCTTT.

This clonotype was observed many times. The genes are TRBV10-2 and TRBJ2-2; 10 bases are shared with TRBD2. Germline V lookup: CDR1 WSHSY, CDR2 SAAADI. Germline trimming cut 7 bases from V and 5 bases from J; bases unmatched to any gene: 7. The CDR3 covers 15 residues. CDR3 sequence: CASKPSGRETGELFF. The CDR3 nucleotides are TGCGCCAGCAAACCCAGCGGGAGGGAAACCGGGGAGCTGTTTTTT.

This chain links TRBV20-1 with TRBJ1-4; possibly TRBD1 for D (5 bases). Germline V gene sequence: CDR1 DFQATT, CDR2 SNEGSKA (reference sequence). Deletions cut 6 bases from V and 7 bases from J, with 15 bases between. The CDR3 runs 13 residues. The CDR3, as DNA: TGCAGTGCCCCAGGTGGGGGGGGTGAAAAACTGTTTTTT. Its protein is CSAPGGGGEKLFF.

The chain links TRBV15 to TRBJ1-2, with 7 bases matching TRBD1. Germline V lookup: CDR1 LNHNV, CDR2 YYDKDF (reference sequence). J lost 1 base, V lost 3 bases, and 8 bases had no gene match. CDR3 length: 16 residues. The CDR3 region has the DNA TGTGCCACCAGCAGGGAACAGGGGTGGGGTAACTATGGCTACACCTTC. It translates to CATSREQGWGNYGYTF.

The DNA of the CDR3 is TGTGCCAGCAGTTATACGCATCGGAATGAGCAGTTCTTC. Encoded protein: CASSYTHRNEQFF. The rearrangement uses TRBV6-2 or TRBV6-3 and TRBJ2-1; no clear D gene. Trimming cost V 3 bases and J 7 bases, with 10 bases left between them. Germline assignment: CDR1 MNHEY and CDR2 SVGEGT. This CDR3 is built from 13 residues.

Comment on this clonotype: This could be a read error, since a much larger clone is one nucleotide away. The rearrangement links TRBV7-8 to TRBJ1-4, with D possibly being TRBD1 (6 bases). This CDR3 contains 16 residues. V lost 3 bases and J lost 0, with 11 bases in between. Germline CDR1 and CDR2: SGHVS and FQNEAQ. The CDR3 sequence: CASSLYRVATNEKLFF. In DNA form, the CDR3 reads TGTGCCAGCAGCTTGTACAGGGTGGCAACTAATGAAAAACTGTTTTTT.

This clonotype was seen a few times. V gene TRBV24-1 combines with J gene TRBJ2-1; TRBD2 agrees at 8 bases. This CDR3 comprises 15 residues. CDR1 KGHDR and CDR2 SFDVKD come from the germline V gene. V was clipped by 2 bases and J by 7 bases; unmatched bases: 6. The CDR3 spells CATSDSLAVWNEQFF. The DNA of the CDR3 is TGTGCCACCAGTGATTCACTAGCGGTCTGGAATGAGCAGTTCTTC.

This clonotype occurred many times. V and J are TRBV11-2 and TRBJ2-6, with 9 bases identical to TRBD1. V dropped 0 bases and J dropped 0; count of bases not matched to a gene: 9. This CDR3 spans 20 amino acids. Germline V CDR1 and CDR2: SGHAT, FQNNGV. CDR3: CASSLDPAGQGSSGANVLTF. The CDR3 region has the DNA TGTGCCAGCAGCTTAGATCCCGCCGGACAGGGGAGCTCTGGGGCCAACGTCCTGACTTTC.

J is TRBJ2-7 and V is TRBV6-1; D is uncertain. CDR3 length equals 13 residues. Germline CDR1 is MNHNS and CDR2 is SASEGT. Trimming removed 5 bases at V and 9 bases at J, with 17 bases between. The CDR3 protein is CASSPPQPSRQYF. Written as DNA, the CDR3 is TGTGCCAGCAGTCCCCCACAGCCCTCTCGGCAGTACTTC.

This clonotype was counted a few times. The chain recombines TRBV3-1 with TRBJ2-1, with 12 nucleotides matching TRBD2. From germline, CDR1 is LGHDT and CDR2 YNNKEL (reference sequence). The junction had 3 bases not matched to a gene; V was cut back by 1 base and J by 5 bases. The length of the CDR3 is 16 residues. CDR3 sequence reads: CASSQGTSGTNNEQFF. As DNA, the CDR3 is TGTGCCAGCAGCCAAGGGACTAGCGGGACGAACAATGAGCAGTTCTTC.

With regard to this clonotype: This may come from a read error, since a much larger clone is one base off. This chain connects TRBV20-1 to TRBJ2-3; 10 nucleotides agree with TRBD2. J gave up 6 bases and V 5 bases, and 8 bases lay outside the gene matches. The CDR3 consists of 14 residues. Germline assignment: CDR1 DFQATT and CDR2 SNEGSKA (reference sequence). The CDR3 protein is CSAELAGASDTQYF. CDR3 coding DNA: TGCAGTGCTGAGCTAGCGGGAGCTTCCGATACGCAGTATTTT.

V is TRBV10-1 and J is TRBJ2-3, with unresolved D. Deletions cut 0 bases from V and 5 bases from J, with 9 bases between. Germline lookup yields CDR1 WNHNN and CDR2 SYGVQD (reference sequence). The CDR3 loop spans 14 amino acids. CDR3 amino acids: CASSESKRQDTQYF. CDR3 in DNA: TGCGCCAGCAGTGAGTCAAAGCGTCAAGATACGCAGTATTTT.

This clonotype was found many times. The chain uses TRBV20-1 and TRBJ2-3; 7 bases fit TRBD2. The germline gives CDR1 DFQATT, CDR2 SNEGSKA (reference sequence). This CDR3 contains 16 residues. J lost 8 bases, V lost 0 bases, and 14 bases had no gene match. CDR3 protein: CSARDLGLVSFGTQYF. The CDR3 nucleotides read TGCAGTGCTAGAGATCTAGGACTAGTCTCTTTTGGTACGCAGTATTTT.

V usage is TRBV25-1 and J usage is TRBJ2-1; D unresolved. Germline loops: CDR1 MGHDK, CDR2 SYGVNS. The CDR3 runs 16 residues. Trimming took 4 bases from V and 4 from J, leaving 17 bases between them. The CDR3 is CASSGPLSGPYNEQFF. The CDR3 region has the DNA TGTGCCAGCAGTGGGCCTCTATCCGGGCCTTACAATGAGCAGTTCTTC.

The rearrangement links TRBV19 to TRBJ2-2; 14 bases match TRBD2. This CDR3 is built from 17 residues. V gave up 3 bases and J gave up 4 bases; unmatched junction bases: 4. CDR1 is LNHDA and CDR2 is SQIVND in the germline V gene (reference sequence). This CDR3 is CASSMTSGRVSTGELFF. CDR3 sequence (DNA): TGTGCCAGTAGTATGACTAGCGGGAGGGTGAGCACCGGGGAGCTGTTTTTT.

The chain joins TRBV7-8 to TRBJ2-2; D possibly corresponds to TRBD2 (5 bases). Germline CDR1 is SGHVS and CDR2 is FQNEAQ. The germline V and J ends were trimmed by 10 bases and 5 bases, with 11 bases remaining between them. The CDR3 runs to 12 residues. CDR3 sequence (DNA): TGTGCCAACGTCGCGGGTACCGGGGAGCTGTTTTTT. This gives the protein CANVAGTGELFF.

This clonotype turned up a few times. The chain carries TRBV5-4 and TRBJ2-7; 14 bases are a match to TRBD2. CDR3 length equals 15 residues. Germline V gene sequence: CDR1 SGHNT, CDR2 YYREEE (reference sequence). V lost 3 bases to trimming and J lost 2 bases; unmatched junction nucleotides: 1. The CDR3 nucleotides read TGTGCCAGCAGCTGGACTAGCGGGGGGACCTACGAGCAGTACTTC. Translation gives CASSWTSGGTYEQYF.

Worth noting for this clonotype: This may arise from a read error, as a much more abundant clone is one base away. V usage is TRBV7-9 and J usage is TRBJ2-7, with D hard to call. The CDR3 is 15 residues long. V lost 1 base to trimming and J lost 5 bases, with 15 bases between them. CDR1 SEHNR and CDR2 FQNEAQ come from the germline V gene (reference sequence). The CDR3 spells CASSLDAVVRNEQYF. The CDR3 bases are TGTGCCAGCAGCTTAGACGCGGTTGTGAGGAACGAGCAGTACTTC.

The chain carries TRBV5-6 and TRBJ2-4; D gene ambiguous. V was cut by 2 bases and J by 5 bases, with 2 bases left in between. The CDR3 runs 11 residues. Per germline, CDR1 SGHDT and CDR2 YYEEEE. CDR3 DNA sequence: TGTGCCAGCAGCTTAGAAAACATTCAGTACTTC. It codes for CASSLENIQYF.

At least ten counts were recorded for this clonotype. The gene calls are TRBV10-2 and TRBJ2-1; either TRBD1 or TRBD2 may fit D (5 bases each). The V end lost 6 bases, the J end lost 4 bases, and 28 bases lay between the germline ends. Germline assignment: CDR1 WSHSY and CDR2 SAAADI. CDR3 size: 19 residues. The DNA of the CDR3 is TGCGCCAGCAGGGGGACCGGGGCGGCGAGACCGAGACCTTACAATGAGCAGTTCTTC. This translates into CASRGTGAARPRPYNEQFF.